These 6 T cell receptor beta chains share one sample of origin, sequenced in a study of T cells after posttransplantation cyclophosphamide. TCRdb keeps only in-frame clones here, not all; method: immunoSEQ multiplex PCR. This table has approximately 45,000 clones, roughly 93% appearing once. Sequenced sample: PBMCs. These receptors all come from a woman between 45 and 60 years old in good health and a related stem cell transplant donor.

V and J are TRBV4-2 and TRBJ2-1; 8 bases are a match to TRBD2. The CDR3 spans 21 residues. The germline CDR1 and CDR2 sequences are LGHNA and YNFKEQ. V trimming: 4 bases; J trimming: 5 bases; junction bases outside the gene matches: 25. CDR3 sequence: CASSPSRAGSGRRGVDNEQFF. The CDR3 nucleotides read TGTGCCAGCAGCCCCTCTAGAGCGGGGAGCGGGAGAAGGGGAGTGGACAATGAGCAGTTCTTC.

V gene TRBV7-2 combines with J gene TRBJ2-3, with 9 bases matching TRBD2. With V trimmed by 4 bases and J by 4 bases, 3 bases remained unmatched. The CDR3 is made up of 14 amino acids. In germline, CDR1 is SGHTA, CDR2 FQGNSA. The CDR3 here is CASSSGLASDTQYF. The CDR3 nucleotides are TGTGCCAGCAGCTCCGGACTAGCGTCAGATACGCAGTATTTT.

The chain employs TRBV28 and TRBJ2-1; TRBD1 might be the D (6 bases). This CDR3 comprises 17 residues. Trimming removed 6 bases from V and 6 bases from J, with 24 bases in between. Germline CDR1 is MDHEN and CDR2 is SYDVKM. CDR3: CASSQVRGAPRGNEQFF. The CDR3 coding sequence is TGTGCCAGCAGCCAAGTACGAGGGGCGCCCAGGGGCAATGAGCAGTTCTTC.

The V gene is TRBV19, the J gene TRBJ2-5; 11 bases agree with TRBD1. The J call may not be correct, given that the DNA end is closer to TRBJ2-7. This CDR3 has 15 amino acids. Germline V gene data show CDR1 as LNHDA and CDR2 as SQIVND (reference sequence). The CDR3 loop reads CASRGQGGDSYEQYF. The CDR3 DNA is TGTGCCAGTAGGGGACAGGGGGGCGACTCCTACGAGCAGTACTTC.

The rearrangement uses TRBV15 and TRBJ2-5; D uncertain. The V and J ends lost 1 base and 1 base respectively, with 7 bases between them. This CDR3 has 14 residues. Germline V gives CDR1 LNHNV, CDR2 YYDKDF (reference sequence). CDR3: CATSRVPTQETQYF. The CDR3 DNA is TGTGCCACCAGCAGAGTTCCTACCCAAGAGACCCAGTACTTC.

The chain has TRBV11-2 and TRBJ2-6; TRBD2 aligns across 7 bases. The CDR3 has 16 amino acids. Germline V CDR1 and CDR2: SGHAT, FQNNGV. The J segment lost 2 bases and the V segment lost 0 bases, leaving 1 base of the junction unmatched. Here the CDR3 reads CASSLEGGAGANVLTF. CDR3 nucleotides: TGTGCCAGCAGCTTAGAGGGGGGGGCTGGGGCCAACGTCCTGACTTTC.